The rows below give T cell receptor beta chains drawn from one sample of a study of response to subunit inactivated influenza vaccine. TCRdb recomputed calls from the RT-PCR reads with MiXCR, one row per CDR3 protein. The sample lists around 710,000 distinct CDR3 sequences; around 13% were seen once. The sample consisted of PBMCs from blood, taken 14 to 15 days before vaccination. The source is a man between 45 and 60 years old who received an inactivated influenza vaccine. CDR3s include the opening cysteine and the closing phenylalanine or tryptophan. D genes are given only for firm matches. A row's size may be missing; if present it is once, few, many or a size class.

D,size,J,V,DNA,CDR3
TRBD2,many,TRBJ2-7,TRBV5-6,TGTGCCAGCAGTTTACCGGGACAGTGGACTAGCGTCGACGAGCAGTACTTC,CASSLPGQWTSVDEQYF
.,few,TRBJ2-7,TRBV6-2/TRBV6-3,TGTGCCAGCAGTTACTTCGAGGGGGAGCAGTACTTC,CASSYFEGEQYF
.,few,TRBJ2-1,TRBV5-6,TGTGCCAGCAGCCGACAGGGAGGAGGCGAGCAGTTCTTC,CASSRQGGGEQFF
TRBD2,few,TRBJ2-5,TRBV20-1,TGCAGTGCTAACTTTCCAACGGGGGGGGATAAAGAGACCCAGTACTTC,CSANFPTGGDKETQYF
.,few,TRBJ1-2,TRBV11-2,TGTGCCAGCAGCTTAGATTCCGGGGGTGGCTACACCTTC,CASSLDSGGGYTF
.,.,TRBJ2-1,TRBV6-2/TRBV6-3,TGTGCCAGCAGTTATTACGGCATATATGAGCAGTTCTTC,CASSYYGIYEQFF
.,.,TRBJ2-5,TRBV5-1,TGCGCCAGCAGCACCGGGTCCCAAGAGACCCAGTACTTC,CASSTGSQETQYF
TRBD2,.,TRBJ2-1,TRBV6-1,TGTGCCAGCAGTCCGGCTAGCGGGGGTTACAATGAGCAGTTCTTC,CASSPASGGYNEQFF
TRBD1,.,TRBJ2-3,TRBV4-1,TGCGCCAGCAGCCAACCGAGACTCCGGTCCTCTGAGGGGGCGATAGATACGCAGTATTTT,CASSQPRLRSSEGAIDTQYF
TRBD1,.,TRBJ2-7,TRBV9,TGTGCCATCAGCAGGGGGCTCGAGCAGTACTTC,CAISRGLEQYF
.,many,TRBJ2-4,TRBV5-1,TGCGCCAGCAGCTTGGCCTGGCTGGGGGACATTCAGTACTTC,CASSLAWLGDIQYF
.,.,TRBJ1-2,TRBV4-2,TGTGCCAGCAGCCAAGGGACTAACTATGGCTACACCTTC,CASSQGTNYGYTF
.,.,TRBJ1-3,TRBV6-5,TGTGCCAGCAGTTACTCGTATACAGGAGGAGGGGGAAACACCATATATTTT,CASSYSYTGGGGNTIYF
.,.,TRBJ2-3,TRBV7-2,TGTGCCAGCAGCTTAGGACCTACAGGGCGGGCAGATACGCAGTATTTT,CASSLGPTGRADTQYF
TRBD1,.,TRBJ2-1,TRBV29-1,TGCAGCTTTTGGACAGGAGGTGAGCAGTTCTTC,CSFWTGGEQFF
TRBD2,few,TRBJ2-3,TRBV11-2,TGTGCCAGCAGCCCCTCAACCCAACTAGCGGGGGGGCGTGATACGCAGTATTTT,CASSPSTQLAGGRDTQYF